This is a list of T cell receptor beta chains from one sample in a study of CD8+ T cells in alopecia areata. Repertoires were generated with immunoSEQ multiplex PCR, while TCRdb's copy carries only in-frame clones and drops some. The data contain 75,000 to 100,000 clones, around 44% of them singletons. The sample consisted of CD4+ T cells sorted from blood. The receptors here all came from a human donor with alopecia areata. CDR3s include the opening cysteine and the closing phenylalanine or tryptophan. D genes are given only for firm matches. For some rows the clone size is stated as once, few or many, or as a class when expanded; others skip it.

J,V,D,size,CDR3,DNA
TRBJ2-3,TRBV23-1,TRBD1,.,CASNHLWDRLGTDTQYF,TGCGCCAGCAACCACCTTTGGGACAGACTCGGCACAGATACGCAGTATTTT
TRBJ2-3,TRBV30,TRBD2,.,CAWSVPSGGADTQYF,TGTGCCTGGAGTGTTCCCAGCGGGGGTGCAGATACGCAGTATTTT
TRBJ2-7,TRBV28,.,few,CASSFRVNEQYF,TGTGCCAGCAGTTTCCGTGTAAACGAGCAGTACTTC
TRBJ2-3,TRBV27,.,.,CASSLRRNTDTQYF,TGTGCCAGCAGTTTGCGGCGGAACACAGATACGCAGTATTTT
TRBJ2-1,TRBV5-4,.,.,CASSLEGPHNEQFF,TGTGCCAGCAGCTTGGAGGGGCCCCACAATGAGCAGTTCTTC
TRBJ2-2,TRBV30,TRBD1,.,CAGRTGSTGELFF,TGTGCCGGAAGGACAGGGTCTACCGGGGAGCTGTTTTTT
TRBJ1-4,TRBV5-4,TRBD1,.,CASSLGRGTEKLFF,TGTGCCAGCAGCTTGGGCAGGGGGACTGAAAAACTGTTTTTT
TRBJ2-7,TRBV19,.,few,CASSIRPGSYEQYF,TGTGCCAGTAGTATCCGACCGGGATCCTACGAGCAGTACTTC
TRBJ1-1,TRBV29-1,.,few,CSYLGGSLEAFF,TGCAGCTACCTCGGGGGGTCCCTCGAGGCTTTCTTT
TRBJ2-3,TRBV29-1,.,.,CSVEPNTDTQYF,TGCAGCGTTGAACCAAACACAGATACGCAGTATTTT
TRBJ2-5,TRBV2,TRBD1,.,CASSRDRGETQYF,TGTGCCAGCAGCCGGGACAGGGGAGAGACCCAGTACTTC
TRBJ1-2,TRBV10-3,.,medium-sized,CAISESSYGYTF,TGTGCCATCAGTGAGTCTAGCTATGGCTACACCTTC
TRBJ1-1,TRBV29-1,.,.,CSVEGVGSLNTEAFF,TGCAGCGTTGAAGGCGTAGGATCGCTGAACACTGAAGCTTTCTTT
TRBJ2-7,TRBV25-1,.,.,CASSVWDTPPYEQYF,TGTGCCAGCAGTGTTTGGGACACCCCCCCCTACGAGCAGTACTTC
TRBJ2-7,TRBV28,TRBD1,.,CASRTRGQGSGEQYF,TGTGCCAGCAGGACGAGGGGACAGGGTTCTGGCGAGCAGTACTTC
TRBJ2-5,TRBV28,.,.,CASSLETQYF,TGTGCCAGCAGTCTTGAGACCCAGTACTTC
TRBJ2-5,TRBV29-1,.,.,CSVELRSRGTQYF,TGCAGCGTTGAGTTACGCTCCCGGGGGACCCAGTACTTC
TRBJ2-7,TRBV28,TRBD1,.,CASSLTGKGEQYF,TGTGCCAGCAGCTTGACAGGGAAGGGCGAGCAGTACTTC
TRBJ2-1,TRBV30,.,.,CAWSIENEQFF,TGTGCCTGGAGTATCGAGAATGAGCAGTTCTTC
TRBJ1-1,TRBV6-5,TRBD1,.,CASSRGQVKAEAFF,TGTGCCAGCAGCCGCGGACAGGTTAAGGCTGAAGCTTTCTTT
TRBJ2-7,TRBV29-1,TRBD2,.,CSVGPLAATYEQYF,TGCAGCGTTGGTCCACTAGCGGCAACCTACGAGCAGTACTTC
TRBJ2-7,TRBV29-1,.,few,CSVETVTYEQYF,TGCAGCGTTGAAACAGTCACCTACGAGCAGTACTTC
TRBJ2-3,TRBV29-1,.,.,CSQGGDRASTDTQYF,TGCAGCCAAGGGGGGGACCGAGCTAGCACAGATACGCAGTATTTT